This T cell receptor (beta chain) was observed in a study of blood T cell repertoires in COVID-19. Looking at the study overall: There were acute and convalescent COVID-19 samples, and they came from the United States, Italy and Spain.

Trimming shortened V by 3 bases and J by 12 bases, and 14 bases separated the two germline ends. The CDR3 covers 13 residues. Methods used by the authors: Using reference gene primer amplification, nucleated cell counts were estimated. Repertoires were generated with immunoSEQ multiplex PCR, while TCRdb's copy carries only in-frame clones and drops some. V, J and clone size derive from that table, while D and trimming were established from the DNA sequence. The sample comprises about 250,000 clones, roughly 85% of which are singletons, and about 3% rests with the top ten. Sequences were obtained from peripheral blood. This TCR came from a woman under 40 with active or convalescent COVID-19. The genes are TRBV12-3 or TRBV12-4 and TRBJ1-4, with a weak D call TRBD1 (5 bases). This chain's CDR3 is CASSLGGMGELFF. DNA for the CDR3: TGTGCCAGCAGTTTGGGGGGTATGGGAGAACTGTTTTTT.